These 24 T cell receptor beta chains came from one sample sequenced in a study of blood T cell repertoires in COVID-19. Assay used: immunoSEQ multiplex PCR; TCRdb lists only in-frame clones, some missing. The top ten clones hold approximately 4.5% of a sample with under 250,000 clones, about four fifths of them seen once. Sample: peripheral blood. These receptors all come from an older woman with acute or convalescent COVID-19.

This clone occurred a few times. This chain connects TRBV12-3 or TRBV12-4 to TRBJ2-3, with D possibly TRBD2 on 5 matching bases. The CDR3 loop spans 13 amino acids. The germline V and J ends were trimmed by 8 bases and 1 base, with 10 bases remaining between them. The CDR3 protein is CASGLRGTDTQYF. The CDR3 bases are TGTGCCAGCGGCTTGAGGGGCACAGATACGCAGTATTTT.

The chain carries TRBV28 and TRBJ1-5; the D gene is possibly TRBD1 (6 bases). With 4 bases removed from V and 2 bases from J, the gap between germline ends came to 6 bases. Germline V CDR1 and CDR2: MDHEN, SYDVKM. The CDR3 contains 13 residues. The CDR3 DNA reads TGTGCCAGCAGTTCAGGGGGCAATCAGCCCCAGCATTTT. This codes for CASSSGGNQPQHF.

The rearrangement joins TRBV5-1 to TRBJ1-3; D uncertain. Germline lookup yields CDR1 SGHRS and CDR2 YFSETQ. CDR3 length: 15 residues. Trimming removed 0 bases from V and 0 bases from J, with 7 bases in between. In DNA, the CDR3 is TGCGCCAGCAGCTTGGCCCCGGTCTCTGGAAACACCATATATTTT. Translated, it gives CASSLAPVSGNTIYF.

This clone occurred once. The chain joins TRBV7-2 to TRBJ2-5; a possible D gene is TRBD1 (7 bases). The CDR3 spans 14 residues. Looked up from germline, CDR1 is SGHTA and CDR2 is FQGNSA. The V and J ends lost 5 bases and 4 bases respectively, with 14 bases between them. CDR3 DNA sequence: TGTGCCAGCAGCCCTAGACAGGGAGGAGAGACCCAGTACTTC. Translation: CASSPRQGGETQYF.

This chain links TRBV10-3 with TRBJ1-6; 7 positions match TRBD1. The J segment lost 8 bases and the V segment lost 0 bases, leaving 10 bases of the junction unmatched. The CDR3 has 17 residues. CDR1 and CDR2 from the germline V gene are ENHRY and SYGVKD. The CDR3 sequence: CAISESGGQFTHSPLHF. The CDR3 nucleotides are TGTGCCATCAGTGAGTCTGGGGGACAGTTTACCCATTCACCCCTCCACTTT.

The chain uses TRBV18 and TRBJ1-5; D is unresolved. The germline gives CDR1 KGHSH, CDR2 LQKENI. The CDR3 is 14 residues long. V lost 6 bases to trimming and J lost 10 bases, with 19 bases between them. The CDR3 protein is CASSSSVPDRPQHF. The CDR3 nucleotides are TGTGCCAGCTCGTCCTCGGTTCCCGATCGACCCCAGCATTTT.

This clone was detected a few times. The chain carries TRBV10-3 and TRBJ1-1, with D possibly TRBD1 on 6 matching bases. Trimming left V 2 bases short and J 2 bases short, with 15 bases between. The CDR3 contains 16 residues. Germline V lookup: CDR1 ENHRY, CDR2 SYGVKD. CDR3 loop: CAISERTGLVNTEAFF. CDR3 nucleotides: TGTGCCATCAGTGAGCGAACAGGGCTCGTTAACACTGAAGCTTTCTTT.

The rearrangement uses TRBV9 and TRBJ2-5; 10 bases are a match to TRBD2. Germline V gene data show CDR1 as SGDLS and CDR2 as YYNGEE. The CDR3 spans 17 residues. V lost 4 bases to trimming and J lost 2 bases; unmatched junction nucleotides: 11. CDR3 amino acids: CASSPHSLAGAQETQYF. Here the CDR3 DNA reads TGTGCCAGCAGCCCTCATTCGCTAGCGGGGGCACAAGAGACCCAGTACTTC.

This clone was observed a handful of times. CDR3 in amino acids: CASSLGRASGNTIYF. The CDR3, as DNA: TGTGCCAGCAGCTTAGGGCGGGCGAGCGGAAACACCATATATTTT. The chain has TRBV7-8 and TRBJ1-3; no clear D gene. V was pared by 1 base and J by 4 bases, with 11 bases between. Germline values: CDR1 SGHVS, CDR2 FQNEAQ. This CDR3 region has 15 residues.

V and J are TRBV18 and TRBJ2-7; 7 nucleotides line up with TRBD1. Trimming at V came to 1 base and at J to 1 base, leaving 1 base not matched to a gene. Per germline, CDR1 KGHSH and CDR2 LQKENI. The CDR3 loop spans 14 amino acids. The CDR3 coding sequence is TGTGCCAGCTCACCACGGGACAGTTCCTACGAGCAGTACTTC. It translates to CASSPRDSSYEQYF.

This clone was seen at least ten times. The rearrangement links TRBV25-1 to TRBJ1-2, with D perhaps TRBD1 (5 bases). Per germline, CDR1 MGHDK and CDR2 SYGVNS. V was trimmed by 6 bases and J by 4 bases, leaving 15 bases between them. The CDR3 sequence is 14 residues long. CDR3 nucleotides: TGTGCCAGCAGATCTATGGGAGGGGCCTATGGCTACACCTTC. It encodes CASRSMGGAYGYTF.

This rearrangement joins TRBV3-1 (or the pseudogene TRBV3-2) to TRBJ1-2; the D gene is possibly TRBD1 (6 bases). Germline CDR1 and CDR2: LGHDT and YNNKEL (reference sequence). V lost 0 bases and J 5 bases, leaving 10 bases between the germline ends. The CDR3 totals 14 residues. The CDR3 sequence is CASSQEDSLYGYTF. The CDR3 bases are TGTGCCAGCAGCCAAGAGGACAGCTTATATGGCTACACCTTC.

The chain is built from TRBV7-9 and TRBJ2-7; 11 bases are a match to TRBD1. The length of the CDR3 is 18 residues. J gave up 1 base and V 4 bases, and 12 bases lay outside the gene matches. CDR1 and CDR2 (germline): SEHNR, FQNEAQ (reference sequence). As DNA, the CDR3 is TGTGCCAGCAGCTCCCGAAGACCGGACAGGGGGCTGTCCTACGAGCAGTACTTC. Translated: CASSSRRPDRGLSYEQYF.

The V call is TRBV29-1, the J call TRBJ1-1; D is unclear. V was pared by 2 bases and J by 4 bases, with 11 bases between. This CDR3 spans 13 amino acids. Germline assignment: CDR1 SQVTM and CDR2 ANQGSEA. CDR3 DNA sequence: TGCAGCGTTGAAAAGGGAGGAGGCACTGAAGCTTTCTTT. It is translated as CSVEKGGGTEAFF.

V usage is TRBV10-3 and J usage is TRBJ2-7; weak D call: TRBD2 (5 bases). CDR3 length: 13 residues. Looked up from germline, CDR1 is ENHRY and CDR2 is SYGVKD. The ends were cut back, 6 bases at V and 4 bases at J, with 13 bases in the middle. The CDR3 DNA reads as TGTGCCATCAGCGTTCTGGGCGGGTACGAGCAGTACTTC. It specifies CAISVLGGYEQYF.

The chain uses TRBV5-1 and TRBJ2-1; 11 bases fit TRBD2. J gave up 5 bases and V 0 bases, and 10 bases lay outside the gene matches. The germline V gene encodes CDR1 SGHRS and CDR2 YFSETQ. The CDR3 is 18 residues long. In DNA form, the CDR3 reads TGCGCCAGCAGCTTGGTGGGACTTAGCGGGGGGGCCCACAATGAGCAGTTCTTC. Translating gives CASSLVGLSGGAHNEQFF.

The chain combines TRBV28 with TRBJ2-1; 11 positions agree with TRBD1. CDR1 MDHEN and CDR2 SYDVKM come from the germline V gene. V lost 6 bases and J lost 6; bases outside the gene matches: 7. CDR3 length equals 15 residues. CDR3 DNA: TGTGCCAGCAGAGGGCCGGGACAGGGGGGCAATGAGCAGTTCTTC. It specifies CASRGPGQGGNEQFF.

The chain links TRBV7-2 to TRBJ2-7; 9 bases fit TRBD1. This CDR3 spans 15 amino acids. The V gene end was trimmed by 4 bases and the J gene end by 2 bases; junction bases not matched to a gene: 6. CDR1 and CDR2 from the germline V gene are SGHTA and FQGNSA. The CDR3 nucleotides are TGTGCCAGCAGCTCACAGACAGGGGGTCCCTACGAGCAGTACTTC. The encoded protein is CASSSQTGGPYEQYF.

V is TRBV4-1 and J is TRBJ2-1; 7 nucleotides line up with TRBD1. With V trimmed by 2 bases and J by 2 bases, 6 bases remained unmatched. The length of the CDR3 is 16 residues. Germline lookup yields CDR1 MGHRA and CDR2 YSYEKL. The CDR3 nucleotides are TGCGCCAGCAGCCAATCGACAGGGATTACCTACAATGAGCAGTTCTTC. Amino acids: CASSQSTGITYNEQFF.

The V gene is TRBV3-1 (or the pseudogene TRBV3-2), the J gene TRBJ1-1; 8 bases align to TRBD1. J lost 5 bases, V lost 4 bases, and 15 bases had no gene match. From germline, CDR1 is LGHDT and CDR2 YNNKEL (reference sequence). This CDR3 has 17 residues. The CDR3, as DNA: TGTGCCAGCAGCCGAATCGGGTACAGCAGGGGGCGTACTGAAGCTTTCTTT. This gives the protein CASSRIGYSRGRTEAFF.

The chain uses TRBV5-4 and TRBJ1-3, with TRBD1 matching over 8 bases. Trimming cost V 0 bases and J 0 bases; bases outside gene matches: 2. The CDR3 sequence is 16 residues long. Per germline, CDR1 SGHNT and CDR2 YYREEE (reference sequence). The CDR3 DNA follows: TGTGCCAGCAGCTTGGGGACAGGGAGCTCTGGAAACACCATATATTTT. This gives the protein CASSLGTGSSGNTIYF.

This chain joins TRBV5-4 and TRBJ2-3; 10 bases are shared with TRBD2. The CDR3 length is 16 residues. Trimming cost V 3 bases and J 3 bases; bases outside gene matches: 7. The germline V gene encodes CDR1 SGHNT and CDR2 YYREEE (reference sequence). The CDR3 loop reads CASSSGTSALTDTQYF. The CDR3 nucleotides read TGTGCCAGCAGCTCCGGGACTAGCGCCTTAACAGATACGCAGTATTTT.

J is TRBJ2-3 and V is TRBV24-1, with D possibly matching TRBD1 (6 bases). CDR3 length: 15 amino acids. The germline V gene has CDR1 KGHDR and CDR2 SFDVKD. Between the trimmed V and J ends, which lost 3 bases and 2 bases, there was a span of 11 bases. For the CDR3, the DNA is TGTGCCACCAGTGATGGGGACACCTACACAGATACGCAGTATTTT. Translated: CATSDGDTYTDTQYF.

This sequence joins TRBV6-5 and TRBJ1-2; unclear D gene. V was pared by 7 bases and J by 0 bases, with 12 bases between. The V gene's germline CDR1 is MNHEY and CDR2 SVGAGI. The CDR3 loop spans 14 amino acids. CDR3 loop: CASTAVSTNYGYTF. The DNA of the CDR3 is TGTGCCAGCACCGCCGTATCTACTAACTATGGCTACACCTTC.